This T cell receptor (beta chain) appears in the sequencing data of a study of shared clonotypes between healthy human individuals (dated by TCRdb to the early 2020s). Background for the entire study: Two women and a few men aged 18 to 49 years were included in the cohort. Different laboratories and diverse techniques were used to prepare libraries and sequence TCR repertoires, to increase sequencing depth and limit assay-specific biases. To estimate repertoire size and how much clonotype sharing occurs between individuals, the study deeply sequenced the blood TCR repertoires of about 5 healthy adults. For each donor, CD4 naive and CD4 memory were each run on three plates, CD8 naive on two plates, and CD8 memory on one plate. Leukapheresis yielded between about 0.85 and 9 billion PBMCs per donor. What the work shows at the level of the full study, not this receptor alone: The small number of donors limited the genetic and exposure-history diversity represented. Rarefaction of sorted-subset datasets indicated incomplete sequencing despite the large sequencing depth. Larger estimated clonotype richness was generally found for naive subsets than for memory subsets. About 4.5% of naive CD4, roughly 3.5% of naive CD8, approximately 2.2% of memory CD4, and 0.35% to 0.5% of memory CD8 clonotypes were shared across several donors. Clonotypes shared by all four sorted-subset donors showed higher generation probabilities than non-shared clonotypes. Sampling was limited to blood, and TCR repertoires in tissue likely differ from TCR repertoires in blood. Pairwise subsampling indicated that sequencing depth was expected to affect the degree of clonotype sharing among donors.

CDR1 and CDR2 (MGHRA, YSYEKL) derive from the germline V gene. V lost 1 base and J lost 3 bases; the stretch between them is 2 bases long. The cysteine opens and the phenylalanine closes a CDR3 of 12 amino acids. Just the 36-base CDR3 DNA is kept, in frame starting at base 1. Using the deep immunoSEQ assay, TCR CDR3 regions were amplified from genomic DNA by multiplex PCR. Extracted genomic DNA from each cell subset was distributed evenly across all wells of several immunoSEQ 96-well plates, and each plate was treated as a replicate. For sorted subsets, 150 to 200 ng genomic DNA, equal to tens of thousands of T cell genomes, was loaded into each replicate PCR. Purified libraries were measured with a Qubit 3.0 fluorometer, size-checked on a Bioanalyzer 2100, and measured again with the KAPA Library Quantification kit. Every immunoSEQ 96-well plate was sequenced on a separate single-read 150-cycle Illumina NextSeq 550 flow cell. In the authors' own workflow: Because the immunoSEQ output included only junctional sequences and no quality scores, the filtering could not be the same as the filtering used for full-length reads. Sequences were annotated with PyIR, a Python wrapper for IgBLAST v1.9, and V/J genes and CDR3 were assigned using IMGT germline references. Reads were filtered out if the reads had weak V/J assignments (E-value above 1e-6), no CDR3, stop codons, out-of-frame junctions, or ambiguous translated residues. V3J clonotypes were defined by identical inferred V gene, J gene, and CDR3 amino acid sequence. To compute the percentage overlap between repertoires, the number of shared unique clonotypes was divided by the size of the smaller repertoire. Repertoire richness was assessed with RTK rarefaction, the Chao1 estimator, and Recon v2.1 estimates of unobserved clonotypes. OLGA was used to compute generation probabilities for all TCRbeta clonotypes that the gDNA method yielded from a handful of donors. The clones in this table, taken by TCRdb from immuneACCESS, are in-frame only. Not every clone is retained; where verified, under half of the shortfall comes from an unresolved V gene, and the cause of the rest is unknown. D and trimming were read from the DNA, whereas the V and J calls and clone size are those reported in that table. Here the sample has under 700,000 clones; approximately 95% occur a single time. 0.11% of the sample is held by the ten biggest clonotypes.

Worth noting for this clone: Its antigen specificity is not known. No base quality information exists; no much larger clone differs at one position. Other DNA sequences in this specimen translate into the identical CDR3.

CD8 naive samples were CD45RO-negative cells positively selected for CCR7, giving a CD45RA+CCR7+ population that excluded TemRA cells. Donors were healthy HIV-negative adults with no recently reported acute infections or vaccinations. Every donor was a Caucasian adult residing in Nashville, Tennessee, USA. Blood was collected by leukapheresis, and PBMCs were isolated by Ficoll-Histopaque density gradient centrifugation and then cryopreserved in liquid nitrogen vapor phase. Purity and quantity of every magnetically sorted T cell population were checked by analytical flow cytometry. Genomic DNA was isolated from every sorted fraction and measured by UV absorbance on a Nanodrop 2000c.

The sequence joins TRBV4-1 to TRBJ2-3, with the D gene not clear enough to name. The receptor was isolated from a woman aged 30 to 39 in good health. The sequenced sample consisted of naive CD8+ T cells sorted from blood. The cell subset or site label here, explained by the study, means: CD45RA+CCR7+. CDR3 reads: CASSQVTDTQYF. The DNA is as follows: TGCGCCAGCAGCCAAGTAACAGATACGCAGTATTTT.